A single sample is the source of the 5 T cell receptor beta chains below, sequenced in a study of vaccination and CD4 T cells after COVID-19. Treatment noted: roughly 11-day PBMC culture with coronavirus spike peptide pools or control peptides (ViraFEST assay). Sequencing of DNA taken from cultured CD4+ T cells relied on the Oncomine TCR Beta short-read assay. TCRdb reanalysed the PCR reads using MiXCR and keeps one entry per CDR3 protein. The sample consists of some 16,000 distinct CDR3 sequences, roughly 50% of them appearing once. Antigen specificity for these receptors is unknown. The sample was CD4+ T cells from blood, cultured in vitro. The origin of the receptors is a human donor who had recovered from COVID-19.

A few counts support this clonotype. The chain combines TRBV24-1 with TRBJ2-1; the match to TRBD1 covers 11 bases. The CDR3 runs to 14 residues. The V segment lost 9 bases and the J segment 5 bases; nucleotides outside the gene matches: 5. Per the germline V gene, CDR1 is KGHDR and CDR2 is SFDVKD. The CDR3 coding sequence is TGTGCCACCGGAGGGACAGGGGGGAACAATGAGCAGTTCTTC. Its protein is CATGGTGGNNEQFF.

This clonotype was recorded once. V gene TRBV7-2 combines with J gene TRBJ1-3; D is perhaps TRBD1 (6 bases). The CDR3 loop spans 14 amino acids. Trimming cost V 5 bases and J 4 bases, with 12 bases left between them. Germline-derived CDR1 and CDR2 are SGHTA and FQGNSA. The CDR3 protein is CASSQTGIGNTIYF. The CDR3 DNA sequence: TGTGCCAGCAGCCAAACAGGGATCGGAAACACCATATATTTT.

This clonotype occurred a few times. The chain employs TRBV10-1 and TRBJ1-1, with a possible D match to TRBD1 (5 bases). Germline-derived CDR1 and CDR2 are WNHNN and SYGVQD (reference sequence). The CDR3 is made up of 16 amino acids. V gave up 3 bases and J gave up 5 bases, with 19 bases separating them. The CDR3 DNA follows: TGCGCCAGCAGTGAACCCCGGGGCACCCTGGGGACTGAAGCTTTCTTT. As protein: CASSEPRGTLGTEAFF.

This clonotype was detected only a few times. The chain recombines TRBV7-9 with TRBJ1-1, with D possibly being TRBD1 (6 bases). The CDR3 consists of 16 residues. The germline V gene has CDR1 SEHNR and CDR2 FQNEAQ (reference sequence). V lost 5 bases and J 1 base, leaving 17 bases between the germline ends. CDR3 nucleotides: TGTGCCAGCAGCCCCAGGGGAACATTTAAGAACACTGAAGCTTTCTTT. It yields the protein CASSPRGTFKNTEAFF. Looking up the rest from reference TRBV7-9 and TRBJ1-1 gives the full variable domain: DTGVSQNPRHKITKRGQNVTFRCDPISEHNRLYWYRQTLGQGPEFLTYFQNEAQLEKSRLLSDRFSAERPKGSFSTLEIQRTEQGDSAMYLCASSPRGTFKNTEAFFGQGTRLTVV.

This clonotype was recorded a few times. The chain combines TRBV5-4 with TRBJ1-2; D remains ambiguous. The CDR3 runs to 13 residues. The V gene lost 0 bases and the J gene lost 3 bases, with 6 bases spanning the gap. Germline loops: CDR1 SGHNT, CDR2 YYREEE (reference sequence). The CDR3 region has the DNA TGTGCCAGCAGCTTGGACGGAGACTATGGCTACACCTTC. This gives the protein CASSLDGDYGYTF.